Below are 30 T cell receptor beta chains sequenced from a single sample in a study of shared clonotypes between healthy human individuals. CD45RO-negative, CCR7-selected cells formed the naive CD8 fraction, which excluded terminally differentiated effector memory CD45RA+ cells. Only in-frame clones appear in the TCRdb table, and some are missing; sequencing was by immunoSEQ multiplex PCR. The sample records millions of clones, about 92% being singletons. The sequenced sample was naive CD8+ T cells from PBMCs. The source of these receptors is a man in his late teens or twenties in good health. Some clones in this sample may be carry-over from other donors' samples.

This clone was found once. The chain combines TRBV9 with TRBJ2-1; maybe TRBD1 (5 bases). This CDR3 spans 14 amino acids. V was pared by 1 base and J by 8 bases, with 13 bases between. Germline V gives CDR1 SGDLS, CDR2 YYNGEE. The CDR3 here is CASSVQGRQDEQFF. As DNA, the CDR3 is TGTGCCAGCAGCGTACAGGGCCGCCAGGATGAGCAGTTCTTC.

This clone was found once. The chain has TRBV4-2 and TRBJ2-3; D not certain. Trimming removed 0 bases at V and 4 bases at J, with 11 bases between. CDR3 length equals 15 residues. Germline-derived CDR1 and CDR2 are LGHNA and YNFKEQ. CDR3 DNA: TGTGCCAGCAGCCAAGACCCCGTTTCCCCAGATACGCAGTATTTT. Protein product: CASSQDPVSPDTQYF.

CDR3 in amino acids: CASSWTGTKNIQYF. The CDR3 DNA reads as TGTGCCAGCAGCTGGACAGGGACCAAAAACATTCAGTACTTC. The V gene is TRBV11-2, the J gene TRBJ2-4, with TRBD1 identical over 8 bases. This CDR3 region has 14 residues. V shed 4 bases, J shed 2 bases, and the junction held 1 base outside the gene matches. Germline lookup yields CDR1 SGHAT and CDR2 FQNNGV.

This clone was seen only once. CDR3 loop: CASSLASGIYNEQFF. CDR3 DNA sequence: TGTGCCAGCAGCTTAGCTAGCGGGATCTACAATGAGCAGTTCTTC. J is TRBJ2-1 and V is TRBV7-3, with TRBD2 matching 9 bases. This CDR3 region has 15 residues. J lost 3 bases, V lost 2 bases, and 2 bases had no gene match. Germline CDR1 and CDR2: SGHTA and FQGTGA. Looking up the rest from reference TRBV7-3 and TRBJ2-1 gives the full variable domain: GAGVSQTPSNKVTEKGKYVELRCDPISGHTALYWYRQSLGQGPEFLIYFQGTGAADDSGLPNDRFFAVRPEGSVSTLKIQRTERGDSAVYLCASSLASGIYNEQFFGPGTRLTVL.

The rearrangement uses TRBV4-3 and TRBJ2-3; 8 nucleotides match TRBD2. Germline V CDR1 and CDR2: LGHNA, YSLEER. The CDR3 is 16 amino acids. The V and J ends lost 1 base and 4 bases, in that order; junction bases with no gene match: 7. Here the CDR3 DNA reads TGCGCCAGCAGCCAAGGTCGGGAGGGGCGAGCAGATACGCAGTATTTT. Protein sequence: CASSQGREGRADTQYF.

CDR3 DNA sequence: TGTGCCAGCAGCTTGGCATTGGGGGCAGATACGCAGTATTTT. Translating gives CASSLALGADTQYF. The chain combines TRBV5-4 with TRBJ2-3, with D perhaps assigned TRBD1 or TRBD2 (5 bases each). Germline V gene data show CDR1 as SGHNT and CDR2 as YYREEE (reference sequence). The V end lost 0 bases, the J end lost 4 bases, and 9 bases lay between the germline ends. The CDR3 runs to 14 residues.

This chain uses TRBV28 with TRBJ1-1; D is ambiguous. This CDR3 region has 14 residues. Trimming shortened V by 6 bases and J by 0 bases, and 11 bases separated the two germline ends. Germline CDR1 and CDR2: MDHEN and SYDVKM. Here the CDR3 reads CASSPPGLNTEAFF. In nucleotides, the CDR3 is TGTGCCAGCAGCCCCCCAGGCCTGAACACTGAAGCTTTCTTT.

The rearrangement joins TRBV4-1 to TRBJ2-3; D gene ambiguous. The V gene's germline CDR1 is MGHRA and CDR2 YSYEKL. There are 17 residues in the CDR3. Trimming stripped 1 base from V and 2 bases from J, with 16 bases between. CDR3 sequence reads: CASSQVKPVEFTDTQYF. The DNA of the CDR3 is TGCGCCAGCAGCCAAGTGAAGCCGGTAGAATTCACAGATACGCAGTATTTT.

CDR3: CAISESAGAPYEQYF. In DNA, the CDR3 is TGTGCCATCAGTGAGTCCGCGGGAGCCCCCTACGAGCAGTACTTC. This chain links TRBV10-3 with TRBJ2-7, with TRBD2 identical over 7 bases. V trimming: 0 bases; J trimming: 2 bases; junction bases outside the gene matches: 4. The CDR3 contains 15 residues. CDR1 is ENHRY, CDR2 SYGVKD, per germline.

In its sample, this clone was seen once. The CDR3 nucleotides read TGTGCCACCAGCAGAGATTTCGGCCGGACGGATGAAGCTTTCTTT. Amino acids: CATSRDFGRTDEAFF. The chain has TRBV15 and TRBJ1-1; D remains unclear. Germline loops: CDR1 LNHNV, CDR2 YYDKDF (reference sequence). The CDR3 covers 15 residues. V was trimmed by 0 bases and J by 7 bases, leaving 15 bases between them.

Written as DNA, the CDR3 is TGTGCCAGCAGCTTAGGGACGCTGGATGAGCAGTTCTTC. It translates to CASSLGTLDEQFF. The chain is built from TRBV11-3 and TRBJ2-1; D ambiguous. The CDR3 totals 13 residues. CDR1 and CDR2 from the germline V gene are SGHNT and YENEEA. V gave up 1 base and J gave up 8 bases, with 9 bases separating them.

The V call is TRBV13, the J call TRBJ2-2; TRBD2 aligns across 8 bases. V lost 5 bases and J lost 8; bases outside the gene matches: 19. Germline assignment: CDR1 PRHDT and CDR2 FYEKMQ (reference sequence). This CDR3 comprises 18 residues. The CDR3 loop is CASSPSTSTVAGMGELFF. In DNA form, the CDR3 reads TGTGCCAGCAGCCCCTCAACAAGTACCGTAGCGGGAATGGGGGAGCTGTTTTTT.

This chain connects TRBV4-1 to TRBJ2-6, with D perhaps TRBD1 (5 bases). CDR3 length: 16 residues. Germline V gene data show CDR1 as MGHRA and CDR2 as YSYEKL. V shed 1 base and J shed 4 bases, with 11 bases lying between them. The CDR3: CASSQVSGPGANVLTF. The CDR3 DNA reads TGCGCCAGCAGCCAAGTTTCAGGGCCCGGGGCCAACGTCCTGACTTTC.

The gene calls are TRBV25-1 and TRBJ2-5; 10 bases align to TRBD1. This CDR3 is 14 amino acids long. V was clipped by 4 bases and J by 5 bases; unmatched bases: 4. CDR1 is MGHDK, CDR2 SYGVNS, per germline. The CDR3 region has the DNA TGTGCCAGCAGTGGGACAGGGGGATGGGAGACCCAGTACTTC. Amino acid sequence: CASSGTGGWETQYF.

The V gene is TRBV6-5, the J gene TRBJ1-2; TRBD1 is a possible D gene (5 bases). Trimming left V 0 bases short and J 6 bases short, with 17 bases between. In germline, CDR1 is MNHEY, CDR2 SVGAGI. The CDR3 runs to 16 residues. This CDR3 is CASSYSAAQGPDGYTF. The CDR3 DNA reads as TGTGCCAGCAGTTACTCGGCGGCTCAGGGTCCAGATGGCTACACCTTC.

The genes are TRBV4-1 and TRBJ2-1, with D perhaps TRBD2 (5 bases). CDR1 is MGHRA, CDR2 YSYEKL, per germline. The CDR3 runs 15 residues. The ends were cut back, 0 bases at V and 9 bases at J, with 15 bases in the middle. The CDR3 region has the DNA TGCGCCAGCAGCCAAGATCCTTCTAGCCGTGGTGAGCAGTTCTTC. It yields the protein CASSQDPSSRGEQFF.

To note about this clone: The identical CDR3 is also encoded by other nucleotide sequences in the sample. The chain employs TRBV27 and TRBJ2-2, with unresolved D. CDR1 MNHEY and CDR2 SMNVEV come from the germline V gene (reference sequence). The V and J ends lost 5 bases and 0 bases respectively, with 4 bases between them. The CDR3 length is 13 residues. The chain's CDR3 is CASSLPNTGELFF. CDR3 nucleotides: TGTGCCAGCAGTCTACCGAACACCGGGGAGCTGTTTTTT.

The J gene is TRBJ2-7, the V gene TRBV11-3; 7 bases map to TRBD1. The CDR3 sequence is 15 residues long. Germline V gives CDR1 SGHNT, CDR2 YENEEA. J was trimmed by 4 bases and V by 5 bases; bases with no gene match: 11. The CDR3 sequence: CASSITDRAHYEQYF. CDR3 nucleotide sequence: TGTGCCAGCAGCATAACCGACAGGGCGCATTACGAGCAGTACTTC.

The chain couples TRBV5-1 to TRBJ2-3; 14 nucleotides match TRBD2. The CDR3 has 16 residues. Looked up from germline, CDR1 is SGHRS and CDR2 is YFSETQ. Trimming removed 1 base from V and 5 bases from J; junction bases left unmatched: 3. The CDR3 DNA is TGCGCCAGCAGCTTGCTGGGACTAGCGGGAGAAGATACGCAGTATTTT. Protein: CASSLLGLAGEDTQYF.

Notes on this clone: Other DNA sequences in the sample encode the same CDR3. The chain uses TRBV27 and TRBJ1-1; D unresolved. Trimming stripped 3 bases from V and 1 base from J, with 9 bases between. Germline V lookup: CDR1 MNHEY, CDR2 SMNVEV (reference sequence). The CDR3 loop spans 14 amino acids. The DNA for the CDR3 is TGTGCCAGCAGTTTCGGAGGGCCGAACACTGAAGCTTTCTTT. Amino acids: CASSFGGPNTEAFF.

The rearrangement uses TRBV7-9 and TRBJ1-1, with 7 bases identical to TRBD1. Germline CDR1 and CDR2: SEHNR and FQNEAQ (reference sequence). CDR3 length: 17 amino acids. After removal of 1 base from V and 4 bases from J, the junction contained 12 bases not matched to a gene. CDR3 nucleotides: TGTGCCAGCAGCTTAGTAGCCCGACAGGGCCAGGGCACTGAAGCTTTCTTT. It encodes CASSLVARQGQGTEAFF.

This chain uses TRBV5-4 with TRBJ2-7; TRBD2 aligns across 7 bases. The ends lost 5 bases at V and 0 bases at J; junction bases unmatched: 8. CDR3 length: 15 amino acids. CDR1 SGHNT and CDR2 YYREEE come from the germline V gene (reference sequence). The CDR3 loop reads CASRDLTGGSYEQYF. CDR3 DNA sequence: TGTGCCAGCAGGGATTTAACGGGAGGCTCCTACGAGCAGTACTTC.

This chain joins TRBV9 and TRBJ2-1; possible D gene TRBD2, 6 bases. This CDR3 has 16 residues. V was clipped by 4 bases and J by 2 bases, with 16 bases between them. From germline, CDR1 is SGDLS and CDR2 YYNGEE. DNA of the CDR3: TGTGCCAGCAGCCCATACATAGCGGACCCCTACAATGAGCAGTTCTTC. Its translation: CASSPYIADPYNEQFF.

The rearrangement links TRBV23-1 to TRBJ1-3, with TRBD1 matching 8 bases. TRBV23-1 is an ORF for which the function is uncertain. This CDR3 is built from 17 residues. With V trimmed by 7 bases and J by 1 base, 12 bases remained unmatched. The chain's CDR3 is CASIALGQAVSGNTIYF. As DNA, the CDR3 is TGCGCCAGCATAGCACTGGGACAGGCGGTATCTGGAAACACCATATATTTT.

This chain uses TRBV9 with TRBJ2-4, with 8 positions matching TRBD1. This CDR3 is built from 15 residues. Germline-derived CDR1 and CDR2 are SGDLS and YYNGEE. V dropped 3 bases and J dropped 5; count of bases not matched to a gene: 7. The CDR3 bases are TGTGCCAGCAGCGCTCTGACAGGGGCGCAAAACATTCAGTACTTC. This gives the protein CASSALTGAQNIQYF.

This chain joins TRBV28 and TRBJ2-1; 16 bases align to TRBD2. The CDR3 is 19 residues long. Germline CDR1 MDHEN, CDR2 SYDVKM. J lost 6 bases, V lost 5 bases, and 13 bases had no gene match. DNA for the CDR3: TGTGCCAGCAGTCAATACGGGACGGGACTAGCGGGAGGGCGCAATGAGCAGTTCTTC. This gives the protein CASSQYGTGLAGGRNEQFF.

This chain links TRBV14 with TRBJ2-7; a weak D match, TRBD2 (6 bases). Per the germline V gene, CDR1 is SGHDN and CDR2 is FVKESK. The CDR3 sequence is 13 residues long. V was shortened by 3 bases and J by 3 bases, with 9 bases between the two germline ends. The CDR3: CASSHGLYYEQYF. The DNA of the CDR3 is TGTGCCAGCAGCCACGGACTATACTACGAGCAGTACTTC.

J is TRBJ2-7 and V is TRBV30; D is undetermined. The CDR3 sequence is 12 residues long. Trimming shortened V by 5 bases and J by 4 bases, and 12 bases separated the two germline ends. Germline values: CDR1 GTSNPN, CDR2 SVGIG (reference sequence). Here the CDR3 reads CAWADGWYEQYF. The CDR3 DNA follows: TGTGCCTGGGCCGACGGATGGTACGAGCAGTACTTC.

V and J are TRBV19 and TRBJ1-5, with 8 bases lining up with TRBD1. This CDR3 has 16 residues. Trimming removed 4 bases from V and 2 bases from J; junction bases left unmatched: 7. From germline, CDR1 is LNHDA and CDR2 SQIVND (reference sequence). The CDR3 DNA reads as TGTGCCAGTAGTAGCACCCCGGGACAGGGCAATCAGCCCCAGCATTTT. As protein: CASSSTPGQGNQPQHF.

This chain links TRBV27 with TRBJ2-6, with no clear D. V dropped 2 bases and J dropped 0 bases, with 20 bases sitting between them. CDR1 MNHEY and CDR2 SMNVEV come from the germline V gene (reference sequence). This CDR3 is built from 20 residues. For the CDR3, the DNA is TGTGCCAGCAGTTTAGCTGGGCCGCTTATCTCTAGCTCTGGGGCCAACGTCCTGACTTTC. Its protein product is CASSLAGPLISSSGANVLTF.